One and the same sample provided the 12 T cell receptor beta chains below, sequenced in a study of T cells in Graves' hyperthyroidism and ophthalmopathy. From RNA transcripts, TCR beta CDR3 regions were amplified. The primer set for the first-round RT-PCR of the TCR CDR3 was HTBI. In TCRdb, the multiplex PCR reads were re-called with MiXCR into one record per CDR3 protein. This sample has about 130,000 distinct CDR3 sequences, with 22% found just once. Sequencing used blood. The receptors originated from a woman aged 45-60 years with Graves' hyperthyroidism that later progressed to Graves' ophthalmopathy.

This chain links TRBV19 with TRBJ2-2; perhaps D is TRBD1 or TRBD2 (5 bases each). The V gene lost 5 bases and the J gene lost 7 bases, with 23 bases spanning the gap. Germline V gene sequence: CDR1 LNHDA, CDR2 SQIVND (reference sequence). The CDR3 extends over 17 amino acids. The CDR3 DNA follows: TGTGCCAGTAGTGGGAAGTGGGATAGGGGAGTCGACGGGGAGCTGTTTTTT. Amino acid sequence: CASSGKWDRGVDGELFF.

This clonotype has a count of ten or more. V usage is TRBV6-6 and J usage is TRBJ2-2; tentative D call: TRBD1 (5 bases). This CDR3 has 14 residues. Germline V CDR1 and CDR2: MNHNY, SVGAGI (reference sequence). V lost 2 bases to trimming and J lost 7 bases, with 11 bases between them. The CDR3 sequence is CASSYEGDGGELFF. For the CDR3, the DNA is TGTGCCAGCAGTTACGAAGGGGATGGCGGGGAGCTGTTTTTT.

There are many counts of this clonotype. This sequence joins TRBV7-2 and TRBJ2-5, with D perhaps matching TRBD2 (6 bases). Germline values: CDR1 SGHTA, CDR2 FQGNSA. The CDR3 extends over 15 amino acids. The ends were cut back, 4 bases at V and 5 bases at J, with 17 bases in the middle. The CDR3 region has the DNA TGTGCCAGCAGCTCAACTCGGGGGAATTGGGAGACCCAGTACTTC. Protein product: CASSSTRGNWETQYF. Combining the CDR3 with reference TRBV7-2 and TRBJ2-5 gives the whole variable domain GAGVSQSPSNKVTEKGKDVELRCDPISGHTALYWYRQSLGQGLEFLIYFQGNSAPDKSGLPSDRFSAERTGGSVSTLTIQRTQQEDSAVYLCASSSTRGNWETQYFGPGTRLLVL.

The chain carries TRBV7-6 and TRBJ2-2, with D possibly matching TRBD2 (8 bases). This CDR3 contains 15 residues. Germline assignment: CDR1 SGHVS and CDR2 FNYEAQ. V lost 1 base and J lost 6, with 12 bases in between. The CDR3 region has the DNA TGTGCCAGCAGCTTAGGCGGGGGGACAGCCGGGGAGCTGTTTTTT. Translated, it gives CASSLGGGTAGELFF.

There are many counts of this clonotype. This CDR3 is CATSFPGRDTQYF. The DNA of the CDR3 is TGTGCCACCAGTTTTCCGGGTCGGGATACGCAGTATTTT. The J gene is TRBJ2-3, the V gene TRBV24-1; D is undetermined. CDR1 is KGHDR and CDR2 is SFDVKD in the germline V gene. The CDR3 totals 13 residues. The germline V and J ends were trimmed by 6 bases and 6 bases, with 12 bases remaining between them.

This clonotype has ten or more counts. V usage is TRBV28 and J usage is TRBJ1-1; 7 bases agree with TRBD1. This CDR3 is 15 amino acids long. V lost 4 bases to trimming and J lost 0 bases; unmatched junction nucleotides: 5. Germline V lookup: CDR1 MDHEN, CDR2 SYDVKM. CDR3 in amino acids: CASSSTGKVNTEAFF. The CDR3 nucleotides read TGTGCCAGCAGTTCGACAGGGAAAGTGAACACTGAAGCTTTCTTT.

This chain uses TRBV28 with TRBJ2-2, with D perhaps given as TRBD1 or TRBD2 (5 bases each). The germline gives CDR1 MDHEN, CDR2 SYDVKM. The CDR3 consists of 13 residues. The V end was cut by 1 base, the J end by 8 bases, with 8 bases between. In DNA, the CDR3 is TGTGCCAGCAGTTTATTGAGGGGAGGGGAGCTGTTTTTT. It encodes CASSLLRGGELFF. The entire variable domain, with the rest obtained from reference TRBV28 and TRBJ2-2, is as follows: DVKVTQSSRYLVKRTGEKVFLECVQDMDHENMFWYRQDPGLGLRLIYFSYDVKMKEKGDIPEGYSVSREKKERFSLILESASTNQTSMYLCASSLLRGGELFFGEGSRLTVL.

The table lists this clonotype with many counts. The chain carries TRBV7-6 and TRBJ2-7; perhaps TRBD1 as D (6 bases). Germline V gene sequence: CDR1 SGHVS, CDR2 FNYEAQ. The CDR3 extends over 12 amino acids. Trimming pared 5 bases from V and 5 bases from J, leaving 10 bases between. CDR3 in amino acids: CASSPDRNEQYF. The DNA of the CDR3 is TGTGCCAGCAGCCCTGACAGGAACGAGCAGTACTTC.

V is TRBV18 and J is TRBJ2-7; weak D call: TRBD1 (6 bases). From germline, CDR1 is KGHSH and CDR2 LQKENI. The CDR3 is made up of 16 amino acids. Trimming removed 3 bases from V and 0 bases from J, with 15 bases in between. CDR3 nucleotide sequence: TGTGCCAGCTCACCTAAAATGACAGGTAGCTCCTACGAGCAGTACTTC. It codes for CASSPKMTGSSYEQYF. Variable domain in full (rest from reference TRBV18 and TRBJ2-7): NAGVMQNPRHLVRRRGQEARLRCSPMKGHSHVYWYRQLPEEGLKFMVYLQKENIIDESGMPKERFSAEFPKEGPSILRIQQVVRGDSAAYFCASSPKMTGSSYEQYFGPGTRLTVT.

In its sample, this clonotype was seen a few times. V gene TRBV7-9 combines with J gene TRBJ2-1; D may be TRBD2 (5 bases). CDR1 is SEHNR and CDR2 is FQNEAQ in the germline V gene (reference sequence). Between the trimmed V and J ends, which lost 4 bases and 0 bases, there was a span of 10 bases. This CDR3 has 15 residues. The CDR3 nucleotides are TGTGCCAGCAGCTATTTAGGGAGCTCCTACAATGAGCAGTTCTTC. Protein: CASSYLGSSYNEQFF. The full variable domain, with the rest looked up from reference TRBV7-9 and TRBJ2-1, is DTGVSQNPRHKITKRGQNVTFRCDPISEHNRLYWYRQTLGQGPEFLTYFQNEAQLEKSRLLSDRFSAERPKGSFSTLEIQRTEQGDSAMYLCASSYLGSSYNEQFFGPGTRLTVL.

The V gene is TRBV6-1, the J gene TRBJ2-7, with D possibly matching TRBD2 (5 bases). The CDR3 totals 16 residues. V was pared by 6 bases and J by 1 base, with 19 bases between. CDR1 MNHNS and CDR2 SASEGT come from the germline V gene. The CDR3 region has the DNA TGTGCCAGCAGCGCACTAGACCGAGTAAGTTCCTACGAGCAGTACTTC. Translation gives CASSALDRVSSYEQYF.

This clonotype appeared a few times. The rearrangement joins TRBV5-1 to TRBJ2-5, with 7 positions matching TRBD2. CDR1 is SGHRS and CDR2 is YFSETQ in the germline V gene. V shed 0 bases, J shed 7 bases, and the junction held 6 bases outside the gene matches. This CDR3 spans 14 amino acids. The CDR3 region has the DNA TGCGCCAGCAGCTTGGGGGCGGGAGATGGGACCCAGTACTTC. It codes for CASSLGAGDGTQYF.